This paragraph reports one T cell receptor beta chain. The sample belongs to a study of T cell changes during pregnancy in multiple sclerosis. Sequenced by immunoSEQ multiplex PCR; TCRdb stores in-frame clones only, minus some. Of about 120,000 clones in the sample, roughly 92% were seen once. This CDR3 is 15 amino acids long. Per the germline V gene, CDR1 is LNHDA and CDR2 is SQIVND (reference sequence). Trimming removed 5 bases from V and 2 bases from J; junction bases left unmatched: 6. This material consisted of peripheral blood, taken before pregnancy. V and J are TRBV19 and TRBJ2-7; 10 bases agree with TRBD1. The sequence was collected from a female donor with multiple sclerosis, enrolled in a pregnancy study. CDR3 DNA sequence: TGTGCCAGTAGTTCTCCCGGGACAGGGGCCTACGAGCAGTACTTC. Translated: CASSSPGTGAYEQYF.